This TCR beta chain appears in the sequencing data of a study of blood T cells in healthy people across ages. Primers used in a second PCR of roughly 7 to 12 cycles were a sample-barcoded 5' primer and a J-beta primer mix. All cDNA molecules were each tagged by a template-switch adaptor with 12 random nucleotides. MiXCR, run by TCRdb on the 5' RACE reads, gives a single entry per CDR3 protein. Here the sample spans roughly 680,000 distinct CDR3 sequences, roughly 20% being singletons. Per sample, at least 5 micrograms of total RNA were extracted. The CDR3 covers 16 residues. CDR1 is SNHLY and CDR2 is FYNNEI in the germline V gene. Trimming removed 1 base from V and 4 bases from J; junction bases left unmatched: 7.

J is TRBJ2-7 and V is TRBV2, with TRBD2 identical over 10 bases. Sequenced sample: blood. The TCR sequence derives from a man between 65 and 85 years old in good health. For the CDR3, the DNA is TGTGCCAGCAGTGAAGATCCTAGCGGGAGATCATACGAGCAGTACTTC. Residues: CASSEDPSGRSYEQYF.